A selection of T cell receptor beta chains follows, all from one sample in a study of shared clonotypes between healthy human individuals. Repertoires were generated with immunoSEQ multiplex PCR, while TCRdb's copy carries only in-frame clones and drops some. This sample has 1.4 million or so clones, with 98% found just once. Sample: naive CD4+ T cells sorted from blood. The receptors come from a man aged 25 to 45 in good health. The CDR3 runs from the conserved cysteine through the conserved F or W. D genes are given only for firm matches. The size of a clone is reported for some rows only, either as once, few or many, or as a class for expanded clones.

V	size	D	J	DNA	CDR3
TRBV10-3	NA	NA	TRBJ2-1	TGTGCCATCCGCGGGGGCGGGCTAGCGGAGTACAATGAGCAGTTCTTC	CAIRGGGLAEYNEQFF
TRBV5-6	NA	NA	TRBJ2-7	TGTGCCAGCAGCCTGAGTGGGGGTAACGAGCAGTACTTC	CASSLSGGNEQYF
TRBV18	once	NA	TRBJ2-2	TGTGCCAGCTCCCTACTAAGGGAGCCTTCTTTGAACACCGGGGAGCTGTTTTTT	CASSLLREPSLNTGELFF
TRBV7-9	NA	TRBD1	TRBJ2-3	TGTGCCAGCAGCTTCAGGGGGCTTGGAGGGGCTAGCACAGATACGCAGTATTTT	CASSFRGLGGASTDTQYF
TRBV28	NA	TRBD2	TRBJ2-3	TGTGCCAGCAGTTTGGTACTGGGAGGGTTCAAGGACTACACAGATACGCAGTATTTT	CASSLVLGGFKDYTDTQYF
TRBV6-1	NA	NA	TRBJ2-1	TGTGCCAGCAGTGGAACTGAGGCCTCCTACAATGAGCAGTTCTTC	CASSGTEASYNEQFF
TRBV7-2	NA	NA	TRBJ2-2	TGTGCCAGCAGCTTATCTTACACCGGGGAGCTGTTTTTT	CASSLSYTGELFF
TRBV5-1	NA	NA	TRBJ1-2	TGCGCCAGCAGCCGAGGGGATAACTATGGCTACACCTTC	CASSRGDNYGYTF
TRBV18	NA	NA	TRBJ1-5	TGTGCCAGCTCCCAACAGGGTAGCAATCAGCCCCAGCATTTT	CASSQQGSNQPQHF
TRBV7-2	NA	TRBD2	TRBJ2-7	TGTGCCAGCGGTCTAGCGGTTACTTACGAGCAGTACTTC	CASGLAVTYEQYF
TRBV28	NA	NA	TRBJ1-2	TGTGCCAGCAGTGCCCCGGCGGGGCTTGGTGGATTCGGCTACACCTTC	CASSAPAGLGGFGYTF
TRBV6-5	NA	NA	TRBJ1-1	TGTGCCAGCAGTCCACAGGGAGGAAGGACTGAAGCTTTCTTT	CASSPQGGRTEAFF
TRBV29-1	NA	TRBD2	TRBJ2-3	TGCAGCGTAGTAGCGGGAGGTGGGGCAGATACGCAGTATTTT	CSVVAGGGADTQYF
TRBV2	NA	NA	TRBJ2-5	TGTGCCAGCAGTGCGGACTCCCTGGGGACCCAGTACTTC	CASSADSLGTQYF
TRBV5-6	NA	TRBD1	TRBJ2-7	TGTGCCAGCAGCCTACCCGGGACAGGGCCCTACGAGCAGTACTTC	CASSLPGTGPYEQYF
TRBV28	NA	NA	TRBJ2-1	TGTGCCAGCTACGTCACCGGGGGGCAGCCGAACTACAATGAGCAGTTCTTC	CASYVTGGQPNYNEQFF
TRBV18	NA	NA	TRBJ2-7	TGTGCCAGCTCACCTCCCAGTATTGGGTCCTACGAGCAGTACTTC	CASSPPSIGSYEQYF
TRBV25-1	NA	TRBD2	TRBJ2-1	TGTGCCAGTTCAACCAGCGGGAACCTCTACAATGAGCAGTTCTTC	CASSTSGNLYNEQFF
TRBV7-9	NA	NA	TRBJ2-1	TGTGCCAGCAGCCCACGATGGGACTCTAATGAGCAGTTCTTC	CASSPRWDSNEQFF
TRBV9	NA	NA	TRBJ1-2	TGTGCCAGCAGCGTGGGGCAGGGGAACTATGGCTACACCTTC	CASSVGQGNYGYTF
TRBV19	NA	TRBD2	TRBJ2-3	TGTGCCAGTAGTGGGGGAGCGGGAGTGACAGATACGCAGTATTTT	CASSGGAGVTDTQYF
TRBV18	NA	NA	TRBJ2-2	TGTGCCAGCTCACCTCGGACTGCCAACACCGGGGAGCTGTTTTTT	CASSPRTANTGELFF
TRBV28	once	NA	TRBJ2-2	TGTGCCAGCAGTGCTCGGGACGGGCTTTCCGGGGAGCTGTTTTTT	CASSARDGLSGELFF
TRBV5-6	NA	TRBD2	TRBJ2-1	TGTGCCAGCAGCCGCAAGCCACGGACTAGCGGGAGGGCCTACAATGAGCAGTTCTTC	CASSRKPRTSGRAYNEQFF
TRBV7-9	NA	NA	TRBJ2-3	TGTGCCAGCAGCCCCCAAACGCAGTATTTT	CASSPQTQYF
TRBV6-1	NA	NA	TRBJ2-5	TGTGCCAGCAGTGAAGGGTCTAGCAGAGAGACCCAGTACTTC	CASSEGSSRETQYF
TRBV15	once	TRBD2	TRBJ2-7	TGTGCCACGCAAAACAATAGCGGGAGATTTTTCTACGAGCAGTACTTC	CATQNNSGRFFYEQYF
TRBV5-1	NA	NA	TRBJ1-2	TGCGCCAGCAGCTTGGCCGGGAAGGGCTATGGCTACACCTTC	CASSLAGKGYGYTF
TRBV14	NA	NA	TRBJ1-5	TGTGCCAGCAGCCTATACTTGGGTCAGCCCCAGCATTTT	CASSLYLGQPQHF
TRBV7-8	NA	TRBD1	TRBJ1-2	TGTGCCAGCAGCTCCCGGACAGGGCTGACCCCCATCGCTGGCTACACCTTC	CASSSRTGLTPIAGYTF
TRBV19	NA	TRBD2	TRBJ2-1	TGTGCCAGTACCCAAATAGCGGGAGCAGGGAATGAGCAGTTCTTC	CASTQIAGAGNEQFF
TRBV5-6	once	NA	TRBJ2-5	TGTGCCAGCAGCTTGTTGGGACGGGAGCAAGAGACCCAGTACTTC	CASSLLGREQETQYF